These 26 T cell receptor beta chains originate from one sample sequenced in a study of blood T cell repertoires in COVID-19. Sequencing was performed with immunoSEQ multiplex PCR; in TCRdb, only in-frame clones are kept and a portion is missing. This sample has under 250,000 clones; 81% occur once, and the top ten carry more than 8.5%. Specimen: PBMCs or T cells enriched from blood (not recorded which). These receptor sequences come from a woman aged 45 to 65 with acute COVID-19.

This clone has only a few counts. CDR3 in amino acids: CASSVGTSGSLPGELFF. The CDR3 DNA is TGTGCCAGCAGCGTGGGGACTAGCGGGAGTTTACCCGGGGAGCTGTTTTTT. V gene TRBV9 combines with J gene TRBJ2-2; TRBD2 matches at 14 bases. Trimming took 2 bases from V and 6 from J; bases not matched to a gene: 6. Germline lookup yields CDR1 SGDLS and CDR2 YYNGEE. There are 17 residues in the CDR3.

The V gene is TRBV6-2 or TRBV6-3, the J gene TRBJ2-7; D may be TRBD2 (5 bases). Germline V gives CDR1 MNHEY, CDR2 SVGEGT. V was clipped by 2 bases and J by 7 bases, with 12 bases between them. The CDR3 runs 13 residues. This CDR3 reads CASSYAGRREQYF. In DNA, the CDR3 is TGTGCCAGCAGTTACGCAGGTAGGAGGGAGCAGTACTTC.

This clone was observed once. The chain combines TRBV6-5 with TRBJ2-2; perhaps TRBD2 as D (5 bases). V was clipped by 3 bases and J by 4 bases, with 12 bases between them. The CDR3 spans 15 residues. The germline CDR1 and CDR2 sequences are MNHEY and SVGAGI. CDR3 sequence: CASSYWTRATGELFF. For the CDR3, the DNA is TGTGCCAGCAGTTATTGGACGAGGGCCACCGGGGAGCTGTTTTTT.

The chain carries TRBV27 and TRBJ1-2; unclear D gene. Trimming removed 4 bases from V and 4 bases from J, with 4 bases in between. Germline loops: CDR1 MNHEY, CDR2 SMNVEV (reference sequence). This CDR3 is built from 11 residues. This CDR3 reads CASSSGYGYTF. In DNA, the CDR3 is TGTGCCAGCAGTTCCGGCTATGGCTACACCTTC.

The chain combines TRBV6-2 or TRBV6-3 with TRBJ2-5, with no clear D. Germline values: CDR1 MNHEY, CDR2 SVGEGT. Trimming shortened V by 6 bases and J by 2 bases, and 22 bases separated the two germline ends. This CDR3 comprises 17 residues. The CDR3 DNA reads TGTGCCAGCAGCCCTCCGACTGGAATGACGAGACAAGAGACCCAGTACTTC. Translation: CASSPPTGMTRQETQYF.

The V and J genes are TRBV6-2 or TRBV6-3 and TRBJ1-4, with D maybe TRBD1 (5 bases). Trimming left V 4 bases short and J 7 bases short, with 19 bases between. The germline V gene encodes CDR1 MNHEY and CDR2 SVGEGT. This CDR3 comprises 16 residues. The CDR3 DNA reads TGTGCCAGCAGTTTTGGCGGCAGCGGGGGATTTGAAAAACTGTTTTTT. It codes for CASSFGGSGGFEKLFF.

Comment on this clone: The final CDR3 position lacks the conserved phenylalanine or tryptophan, pointing to a likely read error. Because the CDR3's place on the DNA is in doubt, the DNA is left out and the CDR3 is given as listed by TCRdb. This sequence joins TRBV20-1 and TRBJ1-1. The CDR3 length equals 11 residues, ends included. Looked up from germline, CDR1 is DFQATT and CDR2 is SNEGSKA (reference sequence). This CDR3 reads CSARVVRGEGL.

The CDR3 spells CASNGHSISTDTQYF. CDR3 bases: TGTGCCAGCAATGGACACTCTATTAGCACAGATACGCAGTATTTT. This chain links TRBV28 with TRBJ2-3; D may be TRBD1 (5 bases). The CDR3 sequence is 15 residues long. Germline CDR1 MDHEN, CDR2 SYDVKM. Deletions cut 7 bases from V and 0 bases from J, with 14 bases between.

As DNA, the CDR3 is TGTGCCAGCAGACTATCGGGAGCTATGGACGAGCAGTACTTC. Protein sequence: CASRLSGAMDEQYF. V gene TRBV6-4 combines with J gene TRBJ2-7, with D possibly TRBD2 on 6 matching bases. The V end was cut by 6 bases, the J end by 5 bases, with 17 bases between. This CDR3 has 14 amino acids. CDR1 is MRHNA, CDR2 SNTAGT, per germline.

The chain joins TRBV27 to TRBJ1-2; possible D gene TRBD1, 6 bases. V shed 2 bases and J shed 8 bases, with 21 bases lying between them. The CDR3 runs to 16 residues. Germline CDR1 reads MNHEY; CDR2 reads SMNVEV (reference sequence). The CDR3 reads CASSLRRGGNLGGYTF. The CDR3 DNA sequence: TGTGCCAGCAGTTTAAGGCGAGGGGGAAACCTTGGGGGCTACACCTTC.

The chain links TRBV4-3 to TRBJ1-2; 8 bases align to TRBD1. Germline-derived CDR1 and CDR2 are LGHNA and YSLEER. After removal of 0 bases from V and 7 bases from J, the junction contained 13 bases not matched to a gene. The CDR3 extends over 17 amino acids. The CDR3 loop reads CASSQEPLGTGWAGYTF. In DNA form, the CDR3 reads TGCGCCAGCAGCCAAGAACCACTAGGGACAGGTTGGGCTGGCTACACCTTC.

This clone appeared once. The chain couples TRBV20-1 to TRBJ2-7; no firm D call. Germline assignment: CDR1 DFQATT and CDR2 SNEGSKA (reference sequence). Trimming left V 1 base short and J 3 bases short, with 4 bases between. This CDR3 has 11 amino acids. The CDR3 DNA follows: TGCAGTGCTAGAGCGGGCTACGAGCAGTACTTC. Translating it yields CSARAGYEQYF.

The V and J genes are TRBV7-9 and TRBJ2-5; perhaps TRBD2 as D (6 bases). CDR1 is SEHNR and CDR2 is FQNEAQ in the germline V gene (reference sequence). Trimming shortened V by 6 bases and J by 5 bases, and 16 bases separated the two germline ends. This CDR3 is 14 amino acids long. Written as DNA, the CDR3 is TGTGCCAGCAGATGGGGGGATTCAGGGGAGACCCAGTACTTC. Amino acid sequence: CASRWGDSGETQYF.

The chain carries TRBV3-1 (or the pseudogene TRBV3-2) and TRBJ1-1; 11 nucleotides match TRBD1. J gave up 6 bases and V 8 bases, and 5 bases lay outside the gene matches. Germline V lookup: CDR1 LGHDT, CDR2 YNNKEL (reference sequence). The CDR3 has 13 residues. The CDR3 sequence is CASGQGAISEAFF. The CDR3 coding sequence is TGTGCCAGCGGACAGGGGGCGATTTCTGAAGCTTTCTTT.

The chain employs TRBV30 and TRBJ2-7; perhaps TRBD1 as D (6 bases). V lost 5 bases to trimming and J lost 7 bases, with 15 bases between them. CDR3 size: 12 residues. Germline CDR1 reads GTSNPN; CDR2 reads SVGIG (reference sequence). CDR3 residues: CAWRTGLWEQYF. CDR3 sequence (DNA): TGTGCCTGGCGCACAGGGTTGTGGGAGCAGTACTTC.

This clone came up a few times. The genes are TRBV7-2 and TRBJ1-4; possible D gene TRBD1, 5 bases. The V end lost 2 bases, the J end lost 5 bases, and 18 bases lay between the germline ends. Germline lookup yields CDR1 SGHTA and CDR2 FQGNSA. CDR3 size: 17 residues. CDR3 DNA: TGTGCCAGCAGCTTACGCTTTCGAGGGGAGGCCAATGAAAAACTGTTTTTT. It encodes CASSLRFRGEANEKLFF.

This sequence joins TRBV7-2 and TRBJ2-1; 7 bases are a match to TRBD2. This CDR3 is 16 amino acids long. V shed 1 base and J 4 bases; nucleotides not matched to a gene: 7. Germline CDR1 SGHTA, CDR2 FQGNSA. This CDR3 is CASSLGPRGDYNEQFF. In DNA form, the CDR3 reads TGTGCCAGCAGCTTAGGACCACGGGGGGATTACAATGAGCAGTTCTTC.

The chain carries TRBV19 and TRBJ1-5; no clear D. Germline V gene lookup returns CDR1 LNHDA and CDR2 SQIVND (reference sequence). The CDR3 is 13 amino acids. V was clipped by 4 bases and J by 4 bases, with 8 bases between them. CDR3 loop: CASSSSSNQPQHF. In DNA, the CDR3 is TGTGCCAGTAGTAGCAGTTCAAATCAGCCCCAGCATTTT. Variable domain in full (rest from reference TRBV19 and TRBJ1-5): DGGITQSPKYLFRKEGQNVTLSCEQNLNHDAMYWYRQDPGQGLRLIYYSQIVNDFQKGDIAEGYSVSREKKESFPLTVTSAQKNPTAFYLCASSSSSNQPQHFGDGTRLSIL.

V usage is TRBV4-1 and J usage is TRBJ1-2; D is uncertain. CDR1 and CDR2 (germline): MGHRA, YSYEKL. V was trimmed by 0 bases and J by 3 bases, leaving 11 bases between them. This CDR3 is built from 15 residues. The CDR3 loop reads CASSQEPTGDYGYTF. In DNA form, the CDR3 reads TGCGCCAGCAGCCAAGAACCCACGGGAGACTATGGCTACACCTTC.

This clone has only one observation. V gene TRBV5-6 combines with J gene TRBJ2-3; tentatively, D is TRBD2 (6 bases). The germline V gene encodes CDR1 SGHDT and CDR2 YYEEEE. V was pared by 2 bases and J by 1 base, with 11 bases between. CDR3 length: 15 residues. This CDR3 is CASSLGGKGTDTQYF. Here the CDR3 DNA reads TGTGCCAGCAGCTTAGGCGGGAAAGGCACAGATACGCAGTATTTT.

The genes are TRBV5-4 and TRBJ2-7; 10 bases fit TRBD2. The CDR3 spans 14 residues. Germline-derived CDR1 and CDR2 are SGHNT and YYREEE (reference sequence). V was clipped by 4 bases and J by 6 bases; unmatched bases: 7. DNA of the CDR3: TGTGCCAGCAGCCTTAGCGGGAGGCCGCCCGAGCAGTACTTC. Translated, it gives CASSLSGRPPEQYF.

The chain carries TRBV28 and TRBJ1-2; D perhaps matches TRBD1 (5 bases). V lost 1 base to trimming and J lost 8 bases, with 14 bases between them. From germline, CDR1 is MDHEN and CDR2 SYDVKM. CDR3 length: 14 residues. The CDR3 here is CASSLSSAQGGYTF. CDR3 nucleotides: TGTGCCAGCAGTTTATCATCAGCTCAGGGCGGCTACACCTTC.

This clone was observed a handful of times. The rearrangement joins TRBV18 to TRBJ2-1; D perhaps matches TRBD2 (5 bases). Germline V lookup: CDR1 KGHSH, CDR2 LQKENI. The V and J ends lost 1 base and 5 bases respectively, with 12 bases between them. CDR3 size: 15 residues. This chain's CDR3 is CASSPQRSKDNEQFF. The CDR3 region has the DNA TGTGCCAGCTCACCACAGCGGTCTAAGGACAATGAGCAGTTCTTC.

The V call is TRBV3-1 (or the pseudogene TRBV3-2), the J call TRBJ1-1; D not resolved. CDR3 size: 14 residues. Trimming left V 1 base short and J 4 bases short, with 10 bases between. CDR1 is LGHDT and CDR2 is YNNKEL in the germline V gene (reference sequence). CDR3 protein: CASSQAPQTTEAFF. Here the CDR3 DNA reads TGTGCCAGCAGCCAAGCCCCACAGACCACTGAAGCTTTCTTT.

A word on this clone: Other DNA sequences of this sample code for an identical CDR3. The chain links TRBV28 to TRBJ2-7; 11 bases are a match to TRBD2. CDR1 is MDHEN, CDR2 SYDVKM, per germline. Losses at the gene ends were 5 bases for V and 1 base for J; bases not matched to a gene: 1. The CDR3 is 14 amino acids. The CDR3 DNA reads TGTGCCAGCAGTCGGACTAGCGGGTCCTACGAGCAGTACTTC. It codes for CASSRTSGSYEQYF.

V gene TRBV11-3 combines with J gene TRBJ2-2; no firm D call. CDR1 is SGHNT, CDR2 YENEEA, per germline. V shed 2 bases and J shed 7 bases, with 8 bases lying between them. This CDR3 comprises 13 residues. The CDR3 sequence: CASSLTTIGELFF. The CDR3 DNA reads TGTGCCAGCAGCTTAACTACCATCGGGGAGCTGTTTTTT.